These 18 T cell receptor beta chains were sequenced from one sample in a study of cytomegalovirus exposure and HLA in healthy donors. Vbeta (60) and Jbeta (13) primers were used in the PCR. Data came from immunoSEQ multiplex PCR; TCRdb stores just in-frame clones and leaves some out. Its listing shows 130,000 or so clones. The source material was PBMCs. These receptors came from a woman between 40 and 50 years old in good health and CMV-seropositive.

V usage is TRBV18 and J usage is TRBJ2-5, with D tentatively TRBD2 (6 bases). The CDR3 length is 15 residues. V gave up 3 bases and J gave up 0 bases, with 11 bases separating them. Germline V lookup: CDR1 KGHSH, CDR2 LQKENI. The CDR3 nucleotides read TGTGCCAGCTCACCTTTAGCGGAAAACCAAGAGACCCAGTACTTC. It is translated as CASSPLAENQETQYF.

The CDR3 DNA reads as TGTGCCAGCAGCTATAGGCAGGCGGGAGATGACGAGCAGTTCTTC. Encoded protein: CASSYRQAGDDEQFF. This chain connects TRBV6-5 to TRBJ2-1, with 7 bases identical to TRBD2. In germline, CDR1 is MNHEY, CDR2 SVGAGI. This CDR3 is built from 15 residues. The V and J ends lost 6 bases and 10 bases, in that order; junction bases with no gene match: 15.

CDR3 protein: CASTPSSAADTQYF. Written as DNA, the CDR3 is TGTGCCAGCACCCCGTCGTCAGCGGCAGATACGCAGTATTTT. The chain is built from TRBV7-2 and TRBJ2-3; TRBD2 might be the D (5 bases). V lost 7 bases to trimming and J lost 4 bases, with 15 bases between them. The CDR3 consists of 14 residues. The germline V gene encodes CDR1 SGHTA and CDR2 FQGNSA. Variable domain in full (rest from reference TRBV7-2 and TRBJ2-3): GAGVSQSPSNKVTEKGKDVELRCDPISGHTALYWYRQSLGQGLEFLIYFQGNSAPDKSGLPSDRFSAERTGGSVSTLTIQRTQQEDSAVYLCASTPSSAADTQYFGPGTRLTVL.

V is TRBV5-1 and J is TRBJ1-2; D is ambiguous. CDR3 length: 17 residues. V lost 0 bases and J 1 base, leaving 16 bases between the germline ends. The germline V gene encodes CDR1 SGHRS and CDR2 YFSETQ. The CDR3 loop reads CASSLGLYTDYNYGYTF. The CDR3 nucleotides read TGCGCCAGCAGCTTGGGGCTTTATACAGACTATAACTATGGCTACACCTTC.

The V call is TRBV7-9, the J call TRBJ2-6, with TRBD1 identical over 8 bases. CDR1 and CDR2 (germline): SEHNR, FQNEAQ (reference sequence). The V gene end was trimmed by 5 bases and the J gene end by 2 bases; junction bases not matched to a gene: 11. The CDR3 runs to 18 residues. CDR3 sequence reads: CASSLRTGISAGANVLTF. The DNA of the CDR3 is TGTGCCAGCAGCCTACGGACAGGGATCAGCGCTGGGGCCAACGTCCTGACTTTC.

Comments on this clone: The sample contains more than one DNA sequence encoding this CDR3. In nucleotides, the CDR3 is TGTGCCAGCAGTGAAGCTACAGCCTACGAGCAGTACTTC. Its protein is CASSEATAYEQYF. This chain links TRBV6-1 with TRBJ2-7; no clear D gene. Between the trimmed V and J ends, which lost 0 bases and 2 bases, there was a span of 5 bases. The germline gives CDR1 MNHNS, CDR2 SASEGT. There are 13 residues in the CDR3.

J is TRBJ1-2 and V is TRBV13, with 8 nucleotides matching TRBD1. Germline V CDR1 and CDR2: PRHDT, FYEKMQ (reference sequence). V was clipped by 4 bases and J by 7 bases; unmatched bases: 11. CDR3 length: 15 residues. In nucleotides, the CDR3 is TGTGCCAGCAGCTCACCGACAGGGGCTCAAGGTGGCTACACCTTC. This translates into CASSSPTGAQGGYTF.

The chain employs TRBV19 and TRBJ2-1, with 7 bases aligning to TRBD2. CDR1 is LNHDA and CDR2 is SQIVND in the germline V gene (reference sequence). The CDR3 extends over 14 amino acids. V shed 11 bases and J 0 bases; nucleotides not matched to a gene: 7. CDR3 amino acids: CAASLASSYNEQFF. The CDR3 nucleotides read TGTGCCGCGTCACTAGCGTCCTCCTACAATGAGCAGTTCTTC.

DNA for the CDR3: TGTGCCAGCAGCTTGGGTAGAGGTACTGAAGCTTTCTTT. Its protein is CASSLGRGTEAFF. The rearrangement links TRBV5-8 to TRBJ1-1, with D hard to call. Germline assignment: CDR1 SGHTS and CDR2 YDEGEE. V gave up 0 bases and J gave up 5 bases, with 8 bases separating them. This CDR3 has 13 residues.

The chain combines TRBV7-8 with TRBJ2-1; 13 bases match TRBD2. Germline CDR1 SGHVS, CDR2 FQNEAQ. The J segment lost 7 bases and the V segment lost 5 bases, leaving 11 bases of the junction unmatched. The CDR3 covers 17 residues. CDR3 in amino acids: CASSPLSGTSGKNEQFF. The CDR3 DNA reads as TGTGCCAGCAGCCCCCTATCCGGGACTAGCGGGAAAAATGAGCAGTTCTTC.

The J gene is TRBJ2-2, the V gene TRBV18; 8 bases map to TRBD2. The CDR3 is made up of 17 amino acids. The V gene's germline CDR1 is KGHSH and CDR2 LQKENI. Trimming at V came to 2 bases and at J to 0 bases, leaving 5 bases not matched to a gene. In nucleotides, the CDR3 is TGTGCCAGCTCACCAACTAGCGGAGGAACGAACACCGGGGAGCTGTTTTTT. As protein: CASSPTSGGTNTGELFF.

This rearrangement joins TRBV6-1 to TRBJ2-2, with TRBD1 identical over 7 bases. The CDR3 length is 13 residues. CDR1 and CDR2 from the germline V gene are MNHNS and SASEGT. V lost 6 bases, J lost 7 bases, and 5 bases stayed unmatched. CDR3 DNA: TGTGCCAGCAGCGACAGGGCGGGCGGGGAGCTGTTTTTT. Residues: CASSDRAGGELFF.

This rearrangement joins TRBV25-1 to TRBJ2-7; possible D gene TRBD2, 6 bases. With 10 bases removed from V and 7 bases from J, the gap between germline ends came to 26 bases. This CDR3 is 15 amino acids long. Germline loops: CDR1 MGHDK, CDR2 SYGVNS. The CDR3 is CATSRGGSPREEQYF. The CDR3 DNA follows: TGTGCCACCTCCCGGGGAGGCTCCCCCCGAGAAGAGCAGTACTTC.

The chain employs TRBV27 and TRBJ1-1, with D possibly TRBD1 on 6 matching bases. Trimming shortened V by 4 bases and J by 4 bases, and 16 bases separated the two germline ends. Germline CDR1 reads MNHEY; CDR2 reads SMNVEV (reference sequence). The CDR3 is made up of 15 amino acids. CDR3 sequence (DNA): TGTGCCAGCAGTTCCCGACGCGACAGGCCCACTGAAGCTTTCTTT. Its protein product is CASSSRRDRPTEAFF.

The gene calls are TRBV6-1 and TRBJ2-7, with TRBD2 matching 11 bases. This CDR3 region has 17 residues. Trimming cost V 3 bases and J 2 bases; bases outside gene matches: 9. Germline V gene lookup returns CDR1 MNHNS and CDR2 SASEGT. The CDR3 region is CASSESLSGRVPYEQYF. In DNA, the CDR3 is TGTGCCAGCAGTGAGTCCCTTAGCGGGAGGGTGCCCTACGAGCAGTACTTC.

This rearrangement joins TRBV7-9 to TRBJ1-5; weak D call: TRBD1 (6 bases). Germline CDR1 is SEHNR and CDR2 is FQNEAQ (reference sequence). This CDR3 comprises 15 residues. Trimming took 1 base from V and 3 from J, leaving 10 bases between them. The CDR3: CASSLEGGPNQPQHF. The CDR3 bases are TGTGCCAGCAGCTTAGAGGGGGGGCCCAATCAGCCCCAGCATTTT.

V and J are TRBV27 and TRBJ2-5, with D possibly matching TRBD2 (5 bases). The CDR3 sequence is 15 residues long. Deletions cut 5 bases from V and 0 bases from J, with 13 bases between. Germline CDR1 reads MNHEY; CDR2 reads SMNVEV (reference sequence). For the CDR3, the DNA is TGTGCCAGCAGTATCTACCCGGACTACCAAGAGACCCAGTACTTC. This gives the protein CASSIYPDYQETQYF.

The V gene is TRBV5-4, the J gene TRBJ2-1, with D tentatively TRBD2 (6 bases). V shed 3 bases and J shed 9 bases, with 7 bases lying between them. The V gene's germline CDR1 is SGHNT and CDR2 YYREEE (reference sequence). The CDR3 sequence is 11 residues long. The CDR3 nucleotides are TGTGCCAGCAGCTCGGGAGCTGAGCAGTTCTTC. Translation gives CASSSGAEQFF.